This is a list of T cell receptor beta chains from one sample in a study of CD8+ T cells in alopecia areata. Generated by immunoSEQ multiplex PCR, the TCRdb table keeps only in-frame clones and is missing some. The top ten hold 16% of the sample, which has 95,000 to 100,000 clones, about three fifths seen once. Material: CD8+ T cells sorted from blood, obtained around week 55, from a patient treated with tofacitinib. The receptors were sampled from a human donor with alopecia areata. Both conserved end residues are part of each CDR3. The order of the fields is D gene, clone size, J gene, V gene, CDR3 DNA, CDR3 protein. A D gene is named only where the DNA matches it firmly. Where a row states a size, it is once, few, many or the class of an expanded clone; other rows omit it.

>NA|few|TRBJ1-1|TRBV4-1
TGCGCCAGCAGCCAGGGGTATGGCGGGGTTACTGAAGCTTTCTTT
CASSQGYGGVTEAFF
>NA|NA|TRBJ2-1|TRBV9
TGTGCCAGCAGCGTAGCTTCGCAGATCGGTGACGATGAGCAGTTCTTC
CASSVASQIGDDEQFF
>NA|few|TRBJ2-7|TRBV4-1
TGCGCCAGCAGCCCGAGGGACGCAGACTACGAGCAGTACTTC
CASSPRDADYEQYF
>NA|NA|TRBJ1-4|TRBV4-1
TGCGCCAGCAGCCAAGTTACGCAAAATAATGAAAAACTGTTTTTT
CASSQVTQNNEKLFF
>NA|NA|TRBJ1-3|TRBV6-1
TGTGCCAGCACCCCCAGCCTCTCTGGAAACACCATATATTTT
CASTPSLSGNTIYF
>NA|few|TRBJ2-4|TRBV4-1
TGCGCCAGCAGCCAGGCACAGGGACGGGACATTCAGTACTTC
CASSQAQGRDIQYF
>TRBD1|NA|TRBJ2-3|TRBV5-1
TGCGCCAGCGAACAGACAGGGGAAAGGACAGATACGCAGTATTTT
CASEQTGERTDTQYF
>TRBD2|NA|TRBJ2-3|TRBV11-2
TGTGCCAGCAGCTTACGCCTAGCGGGGGGGCCAGGCACAGATACGCAGTATTTT
CASSLRLAGGPGTDTQYF
>TRBD2|few|TRBJ2-6|TRBV29-1
TGCAGCGTTGTCCTAGCGGGGTCTGGGGCCAACGTCCTGACTTTC
CSVVLAGSGANVLTF
>TRBD2|NA|TRBJ2-3|TRBV27
TGTGCCAGCAGTTTACTGGGACTAGCGGGGGACGCGAGGGTAGATACGCAGTATTTT
CASSLLGLAGDARVDTQYF
>NA|NA|TRBJ1-2|TRBV7-2
TGTGCCAGCAGCTTATTTCCCAGCAAGAACTATGGCTACACCTTC
CASSLFPSKNYGYTF
>NA|NA|TRBJ2-2|TRBV29-1
TGCAGCGGCCGACAGGGAGGAACCGGGGAGCTGTTTTTT
CSGRQGGTGELFF
>NA|NA|TRBJ2-1|TRBV7-2
TGTGCCAGCAGCTTAGATTTGCCAGCTCCTGGCTACAATGAGCAGTTCTTC
CASSLDLPAPGYNEQFF
>NA|NA|TRBJ1-2|TRBV7-9
TGTGCCGGGCAGGGGTGGCATGGCTACACCTTC
CAGQGWHGYTF
>NA|NA|TRBJ1-1|TRBV5-1
TGCGCCAGCAGCCTAAACAAACTCGACGATCGGGCTTTCTTT
CASSLNKLDDRAFF
>NA|NA|TRBJ1-4|TRBV4-1
TGCGCCAGCAGCCACCCCGGTGGGGTAGAAAAACTGTTTTTT
CASSHPGGVEKLFF
>NA|NA|TRBJ2-3|TRBV18
TGTGCCAGCTCACCATGGGGTGGGCAGGTAGATACGCAGTATTTT
CASSPWGGQVDTQYF
>NA|once|TRBJ1-2|TRBV29-1
TGCAGCGTTGTAGGGGAGATCTATGGCTACACCTTC
CSVVGEIYGYTF
>NA|NA|TRBJ2-1|TRBV19
TGTGCCTCTGGGGGGGCCCTCTACAATGAGCAGTTCTTC
CASGGALYNEQFF
>NA|NA|TRBJ2-7|TRBV27
TGTGCCAGCAGTTTATCCGGGACTGCGGGGTACTACGAGCAGTACTTC
CASSLSGTAGYYEQYF
>NA|NA|TRBJ2-5|TRBV5-1
TGCGCCAGCAGCTTGAGGGGGGAGTACCAAGAGACCCAGTACTTC
CASSLRGEYQETQYF
>NA|NA|TRBJ2-7|TRBV9
TGTGCCAGCAGCGCTGGAGGGCTGGGATACGAGCAGTACTTC
CASSAGGLGYEQYF
>NA|few|TRBJ1-3|TRBV19
TGTGCCAGTAGTTTGGGGGGAGGCACGGAGACTGGAAACACCATATATTTT
CASSLGGGTETGNTIYF
>NA|NA|TRBJ1-1|TRBV5-1
TGCGCCAGCACCCTACGAGGGGCGAACACTGAAGCTTTCTTT
CASTLRGANTEAFF
>NA|few|TRBJ1-2|TRBV27
TGTGCCAGCAGTTTATCGATAGCAGCAAACTATGGCTACACCTTC
CASSLSIAANYGYTF
>TRBD1|NA|TRBJ2-7|TRBV6-5
TGTGCGACGGGACAGGTGGCGGAGCAGTACTTC
CATGQVAEQYF
>NA|NA|TRBJ1-1|TRBV5-6
TGTGCCAGCAGCCACGTGAGTGGGTCTGAAGCTTTCTTT
CASSHVSGSEAFF
>NA|NA|TRBJ1-2|TRBV6-5
TGTGCCAGCAGTTACTCTCCCGAGGGGCCCGGTAGGGGCTACACCTTC
CASSYSPEGPGRGYTF
>NA|NA|TRBJ2-3|TRBV7-2
TGTGCCAGCAGGTCTCTTCGGGTGCGCCGCACAGATACGCAGTATTTT
CASRSLRVRRTDTQYF
>NA|NA|TRBJ2-5|TRBV10-3
TGTGCCATCAGTCCATCGTTCCCGGGGAGCGGGACCCAGTACTTC
CAISPSFPGSGTQYF
>NA|few|TRBJ2-3|TRBV10-2
TGCGCCAGCAGCGCGGGTTGGGATACGCAGTATTTT
CASSAGWDTQYF
>NA|NA|TRBJ1-5|TRBV5-1
TGCGCCAGCAGCTTGGCATCGGGGAGCAATCAGCCCCAGCATTTT
CASSLASGSNQPQHF
>NA|NA|TRBJ1-5|TRBV9
TGTGCCAGCAGTGCCTCGGGGGTCAATCAGCCCCAGCATTTT
CASSASGVNQPQHF
>NA|NA|TRBJ1-5|TRBV4-1
TGCGCCAGCAGCCAAGTCCCACCCCTTCCAGGGACCTACAATCAGCCCCAGCATTTT
CASSQVPPLPGTYNQPQHF
>NA|NA|TRBJ1-2|TRBV9
TGTGCCAGCAGCAACCGTAGCCCCCTAGGGAACTATGGCTACACCTTC
CASSNRSPLGNYGYTF
>TRBD1|once|TRBJ2-7|TRBV29-1
TGCAGCGTTGAGGGACAGACCTCCTACGAGCAGTACTTC
CSVEGQTSYEQYF
>NA|NA|TRBJ1-2|TRBV9
TGTGCCAGCAGCGTAGACCATGTGGGGCAAGGGTATGGCTACACCTTC
CASSVDHVGQGYGYTF
>NA|once|TRBJ1-4|TRBV6-5
TGTGCCAGCAGTACCCCGCCGGCTGATGAAAAACTGTTTTTT
CASSTPPADEKLFF
>TRBD2|NA|TRBJ2-1|TRBV2
TGTGCCAGCAGTGAAAGGGGACTAGCGGAGGTATACAATGAGCAGTTCTTC
CASSERGLAEVYNEQFF
>NA|NA|TRBJ2-3|TRBV7-2
TGTGCCAGCAGTTCCGTGACAATACCAGATACGCAGTATTTT
CASSSVTIPDTQYF
>TRBD1|NA|TRBJ2-7|TRBV5-1
TGCGCCAGCAGCTTGGACAGGGGGATGTCCTACGAGCAGTACTTC
CASSLDRGMSYEQYF
>TRBD1|NA|TRBJ2-7|TRBV19
TGTGCCAGTAGCGCTGCGGGACAGGGCTACGAGCAGTACTTC
CASSAAGQGYEQYF
>TRBD1|NA|TRBJ2-1|TRBV6-5
TGTGCCAGCACCCCAGCGACAGGGGCTAACAATGAGCAGTTCTTC
CASTPATGANNEQFF
>NA|NA|TRBJ1-1|TRBV30
TGTGCCTGGAGCGAACTACCGGGTACCATGAACACTGAAGCTTTCTTT
CAWSELPGTMNTEAFF
>NA|NA|TRBJ2-7|TRBV4-2
TGTGCCAGCAGCCAAGAACGAGCGTTGAGCTCCTACGAGCAGTACTTC
CASSQERALSSYEQYF
>TRBD1|NA|TRBJ1-1|TRBV2
TGTGCCAGCCTCGAGGGGGCTCGGAGCACTGAAGCTTTCTTT
CASLEGARSTEAFF